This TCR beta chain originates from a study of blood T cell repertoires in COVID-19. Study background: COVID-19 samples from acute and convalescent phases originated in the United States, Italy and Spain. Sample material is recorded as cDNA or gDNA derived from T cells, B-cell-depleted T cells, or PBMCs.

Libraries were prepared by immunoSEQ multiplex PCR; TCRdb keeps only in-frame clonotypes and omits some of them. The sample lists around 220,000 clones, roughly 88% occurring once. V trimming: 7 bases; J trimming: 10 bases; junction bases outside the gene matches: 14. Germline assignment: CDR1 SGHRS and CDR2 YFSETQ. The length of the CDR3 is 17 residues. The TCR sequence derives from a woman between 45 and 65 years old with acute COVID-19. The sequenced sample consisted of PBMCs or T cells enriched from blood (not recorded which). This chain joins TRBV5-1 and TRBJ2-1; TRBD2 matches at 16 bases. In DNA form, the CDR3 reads TGCGCCAGCGCGCTTAAAGGGACTAGCGGGAGGGCCTACGAGCAGTTCTTC. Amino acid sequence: CASALKGTSGRAYEQFF.